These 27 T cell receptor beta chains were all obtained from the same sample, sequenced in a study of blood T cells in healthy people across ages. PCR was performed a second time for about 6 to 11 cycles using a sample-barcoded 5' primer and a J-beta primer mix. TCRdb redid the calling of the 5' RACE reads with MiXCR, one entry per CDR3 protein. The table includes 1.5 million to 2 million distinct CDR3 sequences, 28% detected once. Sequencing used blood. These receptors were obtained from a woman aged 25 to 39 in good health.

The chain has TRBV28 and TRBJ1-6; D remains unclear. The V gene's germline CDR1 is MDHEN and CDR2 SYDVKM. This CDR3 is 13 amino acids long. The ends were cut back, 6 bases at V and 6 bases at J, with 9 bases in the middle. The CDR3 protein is CASRVVINSPLHF. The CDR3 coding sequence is TGTGCCAGCAGAGTTGTTATTAATTCACCCCTCCACTTT. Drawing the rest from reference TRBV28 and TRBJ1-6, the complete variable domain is DVKVTQSSRYLVKRTGEKVFLECVQDMDHENMFWYRQDPGLGLRLIYFSYDVKMKEKGDIPEGYSVSREKKERFSLILESASTNQTSMYLCASRVVINSPLHFGNGTRLTVT.

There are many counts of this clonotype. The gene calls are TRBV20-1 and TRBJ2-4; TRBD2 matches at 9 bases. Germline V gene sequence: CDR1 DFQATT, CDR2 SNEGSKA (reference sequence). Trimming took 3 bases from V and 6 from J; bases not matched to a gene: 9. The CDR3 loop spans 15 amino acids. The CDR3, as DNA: TGCAGTGCTAGGGAATTAGCGGGAGTAGGAAACATTCAGTACTTC. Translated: CSARELAGVGNIQYF.

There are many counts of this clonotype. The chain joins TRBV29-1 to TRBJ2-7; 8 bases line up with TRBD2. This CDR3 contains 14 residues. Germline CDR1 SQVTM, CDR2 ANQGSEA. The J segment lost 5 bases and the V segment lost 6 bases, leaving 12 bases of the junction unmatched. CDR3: CSVASSGSLNEQYF. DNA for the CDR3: TGCAGCGTGGCCTCGAGCGGGAGTCTCAACGAGCAGTACTTC.

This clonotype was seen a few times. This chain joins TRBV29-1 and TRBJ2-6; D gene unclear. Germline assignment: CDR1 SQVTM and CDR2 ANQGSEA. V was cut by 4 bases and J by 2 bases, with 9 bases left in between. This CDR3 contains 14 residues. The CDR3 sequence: CSVVSGTGANVLTF. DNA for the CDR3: TGCAGCGTTGTTAGTGGGACTGGGGCCAACGTCCTGACTTTC.

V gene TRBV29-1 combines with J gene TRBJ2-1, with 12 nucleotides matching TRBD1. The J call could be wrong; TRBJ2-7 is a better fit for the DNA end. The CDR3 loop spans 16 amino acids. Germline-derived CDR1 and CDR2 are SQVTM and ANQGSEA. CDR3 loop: CSAPGQGAYSYNEQYF. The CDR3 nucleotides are TGCAGCGCACCGGGACAGGGGGCATACTCCTACAATGAGCAGTACTTC.

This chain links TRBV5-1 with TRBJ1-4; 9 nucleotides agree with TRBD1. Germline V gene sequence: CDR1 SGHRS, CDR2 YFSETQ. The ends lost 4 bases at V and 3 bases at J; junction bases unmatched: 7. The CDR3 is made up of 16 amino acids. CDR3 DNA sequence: TGCGCCAGCAGCACCGGACAGGGGACCGCTAATGAAAAACTGTTTTTT. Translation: CASSTGQGTANEKLFF.

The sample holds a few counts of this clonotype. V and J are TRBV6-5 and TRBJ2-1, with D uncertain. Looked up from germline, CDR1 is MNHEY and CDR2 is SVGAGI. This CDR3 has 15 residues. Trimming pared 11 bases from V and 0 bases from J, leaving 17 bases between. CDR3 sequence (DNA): TGTGCCGCCTCAGAAAGGCTCAGCTCCTACAATGAGCAGTTCTTC. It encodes CAASERLSSYNEQFF.

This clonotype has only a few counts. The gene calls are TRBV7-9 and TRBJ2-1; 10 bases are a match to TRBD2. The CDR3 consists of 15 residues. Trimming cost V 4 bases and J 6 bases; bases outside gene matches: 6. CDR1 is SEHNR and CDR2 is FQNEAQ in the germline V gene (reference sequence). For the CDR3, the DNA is TGTGCCAGCAGCTCTAGCGGGGGCCTTAGCAATGAGCAGTTCTTC. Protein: CASSSSGGLSNEQFF.

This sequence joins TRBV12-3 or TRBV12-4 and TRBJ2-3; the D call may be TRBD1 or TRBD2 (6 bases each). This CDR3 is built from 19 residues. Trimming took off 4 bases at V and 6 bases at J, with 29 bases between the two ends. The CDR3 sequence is CASSSTRGGRGQERDTQYF. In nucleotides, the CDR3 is TGTGCCAGCAGTTCTACCCGAGGGGGGCGGGGCCAAGAACGGGATACGCAGTATTTT.

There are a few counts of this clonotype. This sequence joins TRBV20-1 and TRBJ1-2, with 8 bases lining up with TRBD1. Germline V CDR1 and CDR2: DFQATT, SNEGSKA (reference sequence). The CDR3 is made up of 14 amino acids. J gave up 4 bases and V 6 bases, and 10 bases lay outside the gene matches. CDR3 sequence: CSATSGGAGYGYTF. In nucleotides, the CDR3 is TGCAGTGCAACCTCAGGGGGCGCGGGCTATGGCTACACCTTC.

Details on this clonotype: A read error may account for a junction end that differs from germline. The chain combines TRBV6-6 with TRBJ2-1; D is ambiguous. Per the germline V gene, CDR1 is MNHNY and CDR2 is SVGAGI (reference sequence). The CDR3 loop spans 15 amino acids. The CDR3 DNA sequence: TGTGCCGGCAGTCAACCCCGGAGCTCCTACAATGAGCAGTTCTTC. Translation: CAGSQPRSSYNEQFF.

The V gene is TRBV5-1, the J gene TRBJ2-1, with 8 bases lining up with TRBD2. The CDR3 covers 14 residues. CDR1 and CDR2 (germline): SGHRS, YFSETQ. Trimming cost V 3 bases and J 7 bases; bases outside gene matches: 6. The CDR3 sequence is CASSSSGTRNEQFF. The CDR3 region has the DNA TGCGCCAGCAGCTCTTCCGGGACTAGGAATGAGCAGTTCTTC.

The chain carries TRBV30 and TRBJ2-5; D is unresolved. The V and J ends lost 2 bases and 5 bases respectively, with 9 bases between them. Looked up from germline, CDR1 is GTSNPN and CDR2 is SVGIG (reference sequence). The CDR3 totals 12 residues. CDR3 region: CAWSYLGETQYF. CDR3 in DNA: TGTGCCTGGAGTTACCTCGGGGAGACCCAGTACTTC.

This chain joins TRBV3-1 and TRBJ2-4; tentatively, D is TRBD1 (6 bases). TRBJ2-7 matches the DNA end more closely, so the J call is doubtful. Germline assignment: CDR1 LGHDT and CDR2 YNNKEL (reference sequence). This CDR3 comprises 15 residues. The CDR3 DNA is TGTGCCAGCAGCCCGAGGGCAGGGGAATACCACGAGCAGTACTTC. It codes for CASSPRAGEYHEQYF.

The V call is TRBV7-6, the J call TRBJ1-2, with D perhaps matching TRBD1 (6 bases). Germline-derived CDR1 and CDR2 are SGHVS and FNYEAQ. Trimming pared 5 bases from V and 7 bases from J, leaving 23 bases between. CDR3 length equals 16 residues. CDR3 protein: CASSARDTLPVRGYTF. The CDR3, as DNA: TGTGCCAGCAGCGCCCGGGACACCTTGCCAGTGCGTGGCTACACCTTC.

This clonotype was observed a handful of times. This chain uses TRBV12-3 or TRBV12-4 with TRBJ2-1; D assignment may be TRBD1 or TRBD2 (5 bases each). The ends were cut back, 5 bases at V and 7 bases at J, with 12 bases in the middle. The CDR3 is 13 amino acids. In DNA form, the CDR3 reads TGTGCCAGCAGTGGAGGTACAGGTAATGAGCAGTTCTTC. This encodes CASSGGTGNEQFF.

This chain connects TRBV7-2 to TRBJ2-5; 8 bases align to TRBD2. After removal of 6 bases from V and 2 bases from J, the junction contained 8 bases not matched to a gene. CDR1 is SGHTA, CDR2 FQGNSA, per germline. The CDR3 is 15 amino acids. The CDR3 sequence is CASRLTSVGQETQYF. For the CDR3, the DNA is TGTGCCAGCAGACTGACTAGCGTCGGGCAAGAGACCCAGTACTTC.

The CDR3 loop is CASSRQRGANYGYTF. The CDR3 DNA sequence: TGTGCCAGCAGCCGACAGAGAGGGGCTAACTATGGCTACACCTTC. The chain links TRBV28 to TRBJ1-2; possibly TRBD1 for D (5 bases). The germline V gene encodes CDR1 MDHEN and CDR2 SYDVKM. CDR3 size: 15 residues. Trimming shortened V by 6 bases and J by 0 bases, and 14 bases separated the two germline ends.

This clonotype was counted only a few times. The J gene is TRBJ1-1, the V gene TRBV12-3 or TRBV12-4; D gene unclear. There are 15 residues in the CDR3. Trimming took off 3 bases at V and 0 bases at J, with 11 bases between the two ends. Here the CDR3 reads CASSFGGIMNTEAFF. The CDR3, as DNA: TGTGCCAGCAGTTTTGGAGGGATTATGAACACTGAAGCTTTCTTT.

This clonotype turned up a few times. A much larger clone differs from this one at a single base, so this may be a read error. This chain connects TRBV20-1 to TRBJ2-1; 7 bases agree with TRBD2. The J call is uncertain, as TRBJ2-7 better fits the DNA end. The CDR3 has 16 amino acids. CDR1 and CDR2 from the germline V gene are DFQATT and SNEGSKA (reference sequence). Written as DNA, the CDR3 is TGCAGTGCTAGATCAAGGGAGGGGAGCTCCTACAATGAGCAGTACTTC. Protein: CSARSREGSSYNEQYF.

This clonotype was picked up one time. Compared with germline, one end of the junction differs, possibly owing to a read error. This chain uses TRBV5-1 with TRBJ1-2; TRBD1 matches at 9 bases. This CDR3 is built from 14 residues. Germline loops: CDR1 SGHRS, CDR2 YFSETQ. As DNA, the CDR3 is TGCGTCAGCAGCTCGGGACAGGGAGGCTATGGCTACACCTTC. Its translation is CVSSSGQGGYGYTF.

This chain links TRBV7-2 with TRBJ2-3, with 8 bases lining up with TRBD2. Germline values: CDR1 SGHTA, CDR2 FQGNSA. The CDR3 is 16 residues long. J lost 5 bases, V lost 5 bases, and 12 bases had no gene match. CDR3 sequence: CASSLTSGRTKDTQYF. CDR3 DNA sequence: TGTGCCAGCAGCCTAACGAGCGGGAGAACGAAAGATACGCAGTATTTT.

This CDR3 reads CSARVPGGIMNTEAFF. The DNA of the CDR3 is TGCAGTGCTAGAGTCCCAGGGGGAATCATGAACACTGAAGCTTTCTTT. The V and J genes are TRBV20-1 and TRBJ1-1, with 7 bases matching TRBD1. CDR3 size: 16 residues. Per germline, CDR1 DFQATT and CDR2 SNEGSKA (reference sequence). After removal of 1 base from V and 0 bases from J, the junction contained 8 bases not matched to a gene.

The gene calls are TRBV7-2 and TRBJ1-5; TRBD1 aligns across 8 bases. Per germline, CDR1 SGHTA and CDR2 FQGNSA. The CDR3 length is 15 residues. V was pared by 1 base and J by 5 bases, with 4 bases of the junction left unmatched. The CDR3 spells CASSLVGQAYQPQHF. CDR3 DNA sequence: TGTGCCAGCAGCTTAGTGGGACAGGCCTATCAGCCCCAGCATTTT.

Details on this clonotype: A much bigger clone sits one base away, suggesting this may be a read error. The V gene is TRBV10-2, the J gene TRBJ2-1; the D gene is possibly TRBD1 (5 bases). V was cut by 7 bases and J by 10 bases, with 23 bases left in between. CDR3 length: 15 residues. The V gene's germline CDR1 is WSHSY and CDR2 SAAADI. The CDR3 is CASTAVMAGRREQFF. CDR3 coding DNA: TGCGCCAGCACCGCCGTTATGGCAGGGCGGCGCGAGCAGTTCTTC.

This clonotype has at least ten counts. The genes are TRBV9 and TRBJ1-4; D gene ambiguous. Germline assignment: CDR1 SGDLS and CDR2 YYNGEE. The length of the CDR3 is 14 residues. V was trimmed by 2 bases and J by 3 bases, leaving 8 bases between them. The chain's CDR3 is CASSVRGANEKLFF. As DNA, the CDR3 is TGTGCCAGCAGCGTGCGCGGGGCTAATGAAAAACTGTTTTTT.

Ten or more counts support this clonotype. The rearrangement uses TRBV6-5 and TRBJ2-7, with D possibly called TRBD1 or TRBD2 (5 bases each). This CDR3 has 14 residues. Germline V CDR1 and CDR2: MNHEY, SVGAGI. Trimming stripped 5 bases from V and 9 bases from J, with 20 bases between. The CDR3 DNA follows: TGTGCCAGCAGTCCCCGGGGCCAGGTACGGGCGCAGTACTTC. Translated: CASSPRGQVRAQYF.